This paragraph covers one T cell receptor beta chain sequence. The antigen remains unidentified. Quantitative barcoded 5'-RACE was used to prepare TCR beta libraries. Each CDR3 protein is one row after TCRdb ran MiXCR on the 5' RACE reads. The table includes 190,000 or so distinct CDR3 sequences, around 13% detected once. The data are from a study of CD8 T cells in ankylosing spondylitis. Study-wide results and caveats: Within peripheral blood, clones linked to disease were CD8+ and relatively rare.

This CDR3 has 18 amino acids. V was pared by 3 bases and J by 2 bases, with 17 bases between. The source material was blood, either unsorted or a sorted T cell fraction (not recorded which). The sequence derives from a male donor with ankylosing spondylitis or in good health (not recorded which). J is TRBJ2-6 and V is TRBV12-3 or TRBV12-4, with D possibly being TRBD1 (9 bases). CDR3 nucleotide sequence: TGTGCCAGCAGTTTTAGCGGGACAGGGCCGCCTGGGGCCAACGTCCTGACTTTC. It yields the protein CASSFSGTGPPGANVLTF.